The 17 T cell receptor beta chains below all came from one sample that was sequenced in a study of blood T cell repertoires in COVID-19. Assay used: immunoSEQ multiplex PCR; TCRdb lists only in-frame clones, some missing. In the table there are 70,000 or so clones, more than 75% of which are singletons. Specimen: peripheral blood. The receptors stem from a human donor in a cohort sampled during active COVID-19.

V is TRBV18 and J is TRBJ2-1; D remains unclear. The CDR3 covers 15 residues. V was clipped by 0 bases and J by 4 bases, with 10 bases between them. Germline loops: CDR1 KGHSH, CDR2 LQKENI. The CDR3 nucleotides are TGTGCCAGCTCACCACCCAGTCATAATTACAATGAGCAGTTCTTC. It translates to CASSPPSHNYNEQFF. Filled out from reference TRBV18 and TRBJ2-1, the complete variable domain reads NAGVMQNPRHLVRRRGQEARLRCSPMKGHSHVYWYRQLPEEGLKFMVYLQKENIIDESGMPKERFSAEFPKEGPSILRIQQVVRGDSAAYFCASSPPSHNYNEQFFGPGTRLTVL.

This clone is a singleton in its sample. The chain couples TRBV3-1 (or the pseudogene TRBV3-2) to TRBJ2-6; the D is unclear. V was cut by 0 bases and J by 0 bases, with 6 bases left in between. The germline CDR1 and CDR2 sequences are LGHDT and YNNKEL (reference sequence). This CDR3 has 16 residues. CDR3 region: CASSQDWPSGANVLTF. In nucleotides, the CDR3 is TGTGCCAGCAGCCAAGATTGGCCCTCTGGGGCCAACGTCCTGACTTTC.

The rearrangement joins TRBV5-1 to TRBJ2-2; D call uncertain. The CDR3 runs to 15 residues. Deletions cut 4 bases from V and 0 bases from J, with 10 bases between. The V gene's germline CDR1 is SGHRS and CDR2 YFSETQ. The CDR3 bases are TGCGCCAGCAGCCGGAGAGAACCGAACACCGGGGAGCTGTTTTTT. It is translated as CASSRREPNTGELFF.

The V gene is TRBV6-6, the J gene TRBJ1-6; D possibly corresponds to TRBD1 (5 bases). Trimming cost V 0 bases and J 7 bases, with 13 bases left between them. Germline CDR1 is MNHNY and CDR2 is SVGAGI (reference sequence). The CDR3 has 16 amino acids. The CDR3 region is CASSYSAGRGNSPLHF. The CDR3 DNA sequence: TGTGCCAGCAGTTACTCGGCTGGCCGGGGGAATTCACCCCTCCACTTT.

The chain joins TRBV28 to TRBJ2-5, with TRBD2 matching 9 bases. After removal of 6 bases from V and 0 bases from J, the junction contained 8 bases not matched to a gene. This CDR3 spans 16 amino acids. Germline CDR1 reads MDHEN; CDR2 reads SYDVKM. DNA for the CDR3: TGTGCCAGCAGGGACGCCGGACTAGCGTACCAAGAGACCCAGTACTTC. Its translation: CASRDAGLAYQETQYF.

The genes are TRBV7-6 and TRBJ2-1; 11 nucleotides match TRBD2. The CDR3 is 15 residues long. Germline V gene data show CDR1 as SGHVS and CDR2 as FNYEAQ. Trimming at V came to 6 bases and at J to 10 bases, leaving 11 bases not matched to a gene. The CDR3 nucleotides read TGTGCCAGCAGTCAAGGTTCCACTAGCGGGGGCGAGCAGTTCTTC. This gives the protein CASSQGSTSGGEQFF. Filled out from reference TRBV7-6 and TRBJ2-1, the complete variable domain reads GAGVSQSPRYKVTKRGQDVALRCDPISGHVSLYWYRQALGQGPEFLTYFNYEAQQDKSGLPNDRFSAERPEGSISTLTIQRTEQRDSAMYRCASSQGSTSGGEQFFGPGTRLTVL.

The chain links TRBV6-5 to TRBJ2-1; D is unclear. Germline CDR1 MNHEY, CDR2 SVGAGI. V lost 3 bases to trimming and J lost 6 bases, with 12 bases between them. The CDR3 sequence is 14 residues long. This CDR3 is CASSYLVNGNEQFF. Written as DNA, the CDR3 is TGTGCCAGCAGTTATTTGGTCAACGGCAATGAGCAGTTCTTC.

The chain uses TRBV6-6 and TRBJ2-1; 10 nucleotides line up with TRBD2. Germline values: CDR1 MNHNY, CDR2 SVGAGI (reference sequence). V lost 6 bases, J lost 7 bases, and 3 bases stayed unmatched. CDR3 length: 13 amino acids. This CDR3 reads CASSLTSGNEQFF. The CDR3 DNA follows: TGTGCCAGCAGCCTGACTAGCGGGAATGAGCAGTTCTTC.

The V call is TRBV14, the J call TRBJ2-7; D ambiguous. Germline values: CDR1 SGHDN, CDR2 FVKESK. The CDR3 sequence is 17 residues long. V lost 0 bases, J lost 2 bases, and 17 bases lay in between. CDR3 in amino acids: CASSQDLSPGYAYEQYF. The CDR3 DNA follows: TGTGCCAGCAGCCAAGATCTCAGTCCAGGCTACGCCTACGAGCAGTACTTC.

The chain uses TRBV2 and TRBJ1-1; 8 nucleotides agree with TRBD1. The V and J ends lost 6 bases and 4 bases, in that order; junction bases with no gene match: 4. The length of the CDR3 is 13 residues. The germline CDR1 and CDR2 sequences are SNHLY and FYNNEI. DNA for the CDR3: TGTGCCAGCAGCAAACAGGGGGGCACTGAAGCTTTCTTT. Residues: CASSKQGGTEAFF.

The chain uses TRBV25-1 and TRBJ2-5; a weak D match, TRBD1 (6 bases). V was cut by 5 bases and J by 2 bases, with 12 bases left in between. Germline V gene sequence: CDR1 MGHDK, CDR2 SYGVNS. The CDR3 consists of 14 residues. CDR3 sequence: CASSFRTEQETQYF. The CDR3 DNA follows: TGTGCCAGCAGTTTTAGGACAGAGCAAGAGACCCAGTACTTC.

The rearrangement links TRBV24-1 to TRBJ1-1; 8 bases are a match to TRBD1. The trim removed 4 bases at V and 5 bases at J, leaving 2 bases unmatched. CDR3 size: 13 residues. Germline-derived CDR1 and CDR2 are KGHDR and SFDVKD. The CDR3 sequence is CATSDTGGTEAFF. CDR3 nucleotides: TGTGCCACCAGTGACACAGGGGGAACTGAAGCTTTCTTT.

This chain joins TRBV7-9 and TRBJ1-4; D is unresolved. The CDR3 totals 14 residues. V dropped 3 bases and J dropped 5 bases, with 10 bases sitting between them. Germline V lookup: CDR1 SEHNR, CDR2 FQNEAQ (reference sequence). CDR3 DNA sequence: TGTGCCAGCAGCTTTGGCCAGTTAAATGAAAAACTGTTTTTT. It specifies CASSFGQLNEKLFF.

The chain employs TRBV3-1 (or the pseudogene TRBV3-2) and TRBJ2-3; 11 bases are shared with TRBD2. Germline assignment: CDR1 LGHDT and CDR2 YNNKEL (reference sequence). V lost 0 bases to trimming and J lost 14 bases; unmatched junction nucleotides: 7. This CDR3 comprises 14 residues. The DNA of the CDR3 is TGTGCCAGCAGCCAAGACACTAGCGGGAGTAGGAGGTATTTT. Amino acid sequence: CASSQDTSGSRRYF.

This sequence joins TRBV6-1 and TRBJ2-7, with a tentative D call TRBD2 (5 bases). There are 14 residues in the CDR3. Trimming cost V 3 bases and J 2 bases, with 11 bases left between them. Germline V gene sequence: CDR1 MNHNS, CDR2 SASEGT. The CDR3 here is CASSEGTGAYEQYV. The CDR3, as DNA: TGTGCCAGCAGTGAGGGCACCGGGGCCTACGAGCAGTACGTC.

The V and J genes are TRBV28 and TRBJ1-2; a possible D gene is TRBD1 (5 bases). Germline V lookup: CDR1 MDHEN, CDR2 SYDVKM. V lost 6 bases, J lost 7 bases, and 12 bases lay in between. The CDR3 covers 12 residues. CDR3 in DNA: TGTGCCAGCAGCCGAAGGACACTTGGCTACACCTTC. The encoded protein is CASSRRTLGYTF.

This clone is a singleton in its sample. The gene calls are TRBV5-1 and TRBJ2-3; D is perhaps TRBD1 (5 bases). The V end was cut by 0 bases, the J end by 6 bases, with 14 bases between. The CDR3 consists of 15 residues. Germline values: CDR1 SGHRS, CDR2 YFSETQ. CDR3 nucleotide sequence: TGCGCCAGCAGCTTGGCCCTGGGGCTGGGGGATACGCAGTATTTT. Its protein product is CASSLALGLGDTQYF.